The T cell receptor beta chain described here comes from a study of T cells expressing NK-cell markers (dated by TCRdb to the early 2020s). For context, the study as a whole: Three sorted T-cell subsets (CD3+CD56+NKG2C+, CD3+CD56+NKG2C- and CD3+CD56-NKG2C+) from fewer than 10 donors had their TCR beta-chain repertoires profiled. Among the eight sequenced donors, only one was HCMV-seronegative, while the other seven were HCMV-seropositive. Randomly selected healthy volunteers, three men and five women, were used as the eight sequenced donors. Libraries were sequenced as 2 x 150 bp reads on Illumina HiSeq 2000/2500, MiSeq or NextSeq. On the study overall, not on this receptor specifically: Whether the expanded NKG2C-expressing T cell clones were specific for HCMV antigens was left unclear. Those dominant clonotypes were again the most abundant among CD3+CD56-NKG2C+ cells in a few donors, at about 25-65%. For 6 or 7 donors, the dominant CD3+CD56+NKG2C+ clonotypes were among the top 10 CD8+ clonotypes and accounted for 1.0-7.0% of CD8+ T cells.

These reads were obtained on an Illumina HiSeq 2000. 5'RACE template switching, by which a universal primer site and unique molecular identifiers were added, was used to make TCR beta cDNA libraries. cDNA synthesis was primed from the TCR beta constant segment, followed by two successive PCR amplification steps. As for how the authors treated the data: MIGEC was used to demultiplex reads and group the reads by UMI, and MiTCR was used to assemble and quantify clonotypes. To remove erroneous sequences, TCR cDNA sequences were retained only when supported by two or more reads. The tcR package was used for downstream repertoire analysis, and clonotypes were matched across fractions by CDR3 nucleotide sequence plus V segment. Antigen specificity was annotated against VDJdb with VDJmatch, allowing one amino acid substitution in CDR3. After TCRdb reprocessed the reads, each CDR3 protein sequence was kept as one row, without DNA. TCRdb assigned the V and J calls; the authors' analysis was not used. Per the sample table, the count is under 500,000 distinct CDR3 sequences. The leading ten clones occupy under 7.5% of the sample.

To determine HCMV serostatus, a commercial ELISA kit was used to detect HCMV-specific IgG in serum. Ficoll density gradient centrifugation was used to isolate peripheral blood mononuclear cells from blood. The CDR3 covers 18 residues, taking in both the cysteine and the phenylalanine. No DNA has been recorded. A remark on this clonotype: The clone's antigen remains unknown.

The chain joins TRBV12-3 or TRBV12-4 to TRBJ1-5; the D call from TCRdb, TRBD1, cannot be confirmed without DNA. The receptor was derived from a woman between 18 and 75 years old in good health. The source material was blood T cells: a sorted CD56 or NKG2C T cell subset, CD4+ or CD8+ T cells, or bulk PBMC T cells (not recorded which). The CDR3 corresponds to CASSPLGGTGLRNQPQHF.